This T cell receptor (beta chain) comes out of a study of blood T cell repertoires in COVID-19. The method was immunoSEQ multiplex PCR; TCRdb's version includes in-frame clones alone and lacks a portion of them. In the table there are under 500,000 clones, approximately 90% of which are singletons. The CDR3 is 14 amino acids. V lost 6 bases, J lost 2 bases, and 13 bases lay in between. CDR1 and CDR2 (germline): MGHRA, YSYEKL. The chain is built from TRBV4-1 and TRBJ1-1; D may be TRBD1 (5 bases). Sequences were obtained from peripheral blood. The receptor's source is a woman aged 30 to 39 with acute or convalescent COVID-19. The CDR3, as DNA: TGCGCCAGCAGGCATCAGGGATTTAACACTGAAGCTTTCTTT. Translating it yields CASRHQGFNTEAFF.